The source of this T cell receptor beta chain is a study of blood T cell repertoires in COVID-19. Study as a whole: Samples of COVID-19 (acute and convalescent) were obtained from the United States, Italy and Spain.

Original data processing: Amplified reference gene primers provided the basis for estimating nucleated cell counts. The repertoire was sequenced with immunoSEQ multiplex PCR; TCRdb's copy has only in-frame clones and lacks some. The V and J calls and clone size come from that table; D and trimming were worked out from the DNA. The sample lists some 87,000 clones, around 86% seen once, with approximately 3.1% in the top ten. Germline V gene data show CDR1 as SGHDN and CDR2 as FVKESK. This CDR3 region has 21 residues. V lost 1 base, J lost 1 base, and 19 bases stayed unmatched. The rearrangement links TRBV14 to TRBJ2-7, with TRBD2 matching 10 bases. The sample comprised peripheral blood. The receptor was derived from a woman between 70 and 85 years old with acute or convalescent COVID-19. The CDR3: CASSQVKREGRSGGASYEQYF. CDR3 nucleotide sequence: TGTGCCAGCAGCCAAGTGAAGCGGGAGGGCCGTTCCGGCGGAGCGTCCTACGAGCAGTACTTC.